This TCR beta chain is drawn from a study of shared clonotypes between healthy human individuals. Study-wide points: Collection of samples was limited to blood; tissue repertoires likely differ.

About this clone itself: Its antigen is undetermined.

Profiling relied on immunoSEQ multiplex PCR, and the TCRdb table lists in-frame clones only, not all of them. The repertoire holds 550,000 to 800,000 clones, with less than 95% as singletons. The CDR3 runs to 14 residues. V was cut by 5 bases and J by 3 bases, with 10 bases left in between. Germline V gives CDR1 SGHVS, CDR2 FQNEAQ. The sequence was obtained from a man younger than 35 in good health. Some clones in this sample may be carry-over from other donors' samples. Sequenced material: memory CD8+ T cells from PBMCs. The subset: CD45RO+ cells pooled with CCR7-negative TemRA cells. The V and J genes are TRBV7-8 and TRBJ2-2, with D uncertain. CDR3 nucleotides: TGTGCCAGCAGCCCTCGTCGGTACACCGGGGAGCTGTTTTTT. Amino acid sequence: CASSPRRYTGELFF.